This T cell receptor (beta chain) was sequenced during a study of blood T cell repertoires in COVID-19. In the study overall: Donors in the United States, Italy and Spain gave samples during acute or convalescent COVID-19. PBMCs, B-cell-depleted T cells, or T cells provided the cDNA or gDNA that made up the material.

V was shortened by 3 bases and J by 4 bases, with 8 bases between the two germline ends. CDR3 size: 13 residues. CDR1 and CDR2 from the germline V gene are SGDLS and YYNGEE. Authors' analysis steps: Scientists estimated how many nucleated cells there were by amplifying reference gene primers. TCRdb keeps only in-frame clones here, not all; method: immunoSEQ multiplex PCR. The V and J calls and clone size were taken over from that table, and D and trimming were inferred from the DNA. The data show some 260,000 clones, about three quarters seen once. The sequence was collected from a woman of 80 years or more with acute or convalescent COVID-19. Material: peripheral blood. The J gene is TRBJ1-3, the V gene TRBV9; D is uncertain. The CDR3 here is CASSGGLGNTIYF. The CDR3 DNA reads as TGTGCCAGCAGCGGAGGGTTGGGAAACACCATATATTTT.